Described below is a single T cell receptor (beta chain) sequence and its context. The antigen is undetermined. The CDR3 length is 14 residues. V was shortened by 0 bases and J by 7 bases, with 10 bases between the two germline ends. CDR1 SGHNT and CDR2 YYREEE come from the germline V gene (reference sequence). These data come from a study of siplizumab effects on memory and regulatory T cells. Regarding the study as a whole: Memory cells that were CD4+ and unstimulated gave rise to alloreactive sequences, which siplizumab significantly reduced.

Libraries were prepared by immunoSEQ multiplex PCR; TCRdb keeps only in-frame clonotypes and omits some of them. The sample lists roughly 93,000 clones; just under 95% were seen once. The rearrangement joins TRBV5-4 to TRBJ2-2; D gene ambiguous. Material for sequencing was non-Treg CD4+ T cells sorted from blood. This TCR was sampled from a human donor in good health. The CDR3 loop reads CASSLGSPVGELFF. The DNA of the CDR3 is TGTGCCAGCAGCTTGGGAAGCCCGGTCGGGGAGCTGTTTTTT.